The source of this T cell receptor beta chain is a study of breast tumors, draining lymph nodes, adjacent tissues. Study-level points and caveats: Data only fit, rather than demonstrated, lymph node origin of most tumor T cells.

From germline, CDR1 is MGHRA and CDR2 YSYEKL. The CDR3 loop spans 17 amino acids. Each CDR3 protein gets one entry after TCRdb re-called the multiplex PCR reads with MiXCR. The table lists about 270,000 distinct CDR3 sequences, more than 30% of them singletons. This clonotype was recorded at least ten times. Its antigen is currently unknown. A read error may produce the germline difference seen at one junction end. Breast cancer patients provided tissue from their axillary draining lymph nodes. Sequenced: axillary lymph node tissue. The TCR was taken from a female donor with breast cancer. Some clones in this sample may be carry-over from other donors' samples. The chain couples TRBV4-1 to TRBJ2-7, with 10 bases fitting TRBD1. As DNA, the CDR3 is TGCGCCAGCAGCCAGAGGATACCGGGACAGGGGTCCTCCGAGCAGTACTTC. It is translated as CASSQRIPGQGSSEQYF.